These 16 T cell receptor beta chains were sequenced from one sample in a study of cytomegalovirus exposure and HLA in healthy donors. Both 60 Vbeta primers and 13 Jbeta primers went into the PCR. Sequenced by immunoSEQ multiplex PCR; TCRdb stores in-frame clones only, minus some. The sample yields 160,000 or so clones, 84% seen once. Sequenced input: PBMCs. These receptors were collected from a man younger than 45 in good health and CMV-seronegative.

The rearrangement uses TRBV4-2 and TRBJ2-2; D is uncertain. CDR3 length equals 15 residues. Deletions cut 1 base from V and 0 bases from J, with 6 bases between. CDR1 and CDR2 (germline): LGHNA, YNFKEQ. CDR3 nucleotides: TGTGCCAGCAGCCAAGCGGTCGCGAACACCGGGGAGCTGTTTTTT. Encoded protein: CASSQAVANTGELFF.

This chain connects TRBV4-2 to TRBJ2-5, with D possibly being TRBD1 (6 bases). The CDR3 spans 15 residues. The V and J ends lost 0 bases and 1 base respectively, with 9 bases between them. Germline values: CDR1 LGHNA, CDR2 YNFKEQ. DNA of the CDR3: TGTGCCAGCAGCCAAGACAGGGGCCCCCAAGAGACCCAGTACTTC. It translates to CASSQDRGPQETQYF.

V and J are TRBV7-3 and TRBJ1-1; 9 bases line up with TRBD1. The trim removed 5 bases at V and 1 base at J, leaving 5 bases unmatched. This CDR3 region has 15 residues. Germline loops: CDR1 SGHTA, CDR2 FQGTGA. The CDR3 protein is CASSVGTGQNTEAFF. CDR3 nucleotides: TGTGCCAGCAGCGTCGGGACAGGGCAGAACACTGAAGCTTTCTTT.

The chain couples TRBV7-2 to TRBJ2-7; no definite D call. Germline CDR1 SGHTA, CDR2 FQGNSA. The CDR3 has 15 residues. V gave up 1 base and J gave up 2 bases, with 12 bases separating them. Here the CDR3 DNA reads TGTGCCAGCAGCTTAGATGTAGCAGCCCCCTACGAGCAGTACTTC. This translates into CASSLDVAAPYEQYF.

The genes are TRBV9 and TRBJ2-1, with D possibly being TRBD2 (6 bases). Per the germline V gene, CDR1 is SGDLS and CDR2 is YYNGEE. CDR3 length: 16 residues. V was cut by 0 bases and J by 4 bases, with 14 bases left in between. The DNA of the CDR3 is TGTGCCAGCAGCGTAGACGCGGGAACGGGATACAATGAGCAGTTCTTC. Protein sequence: CASSVDAGTGYNEQFF.

The chain carries TRBV20-1 and TRBJ2-7; the match to TRBD2 covers 7 bases. This CDR3 has 10 residues. Germline V CDR1 and CDR2: DFQATT, SNEGSKA (reference sequence). Trimming at V came to 7 bases and at J to 9 bases, leaving 6 bases not matched to a gene. The CDR3 reads CSGKAGRQYF. The DNA for the CDR3 is TGCAGTGGGAAAGCGGGGAGGCAGTACTTC.

The chain links TRBV10-3 to TRBJ2-1; 12 nucleotides align to TRBD2. Germline V gene lookup returns CDR1 ENHRY and CDR2 SYGVKD. The CDR3 is 18 residues long. V was pared by 0 bases and J by 4 bases, with 7 bases of the junction left unmatched. The CDR3 nucleotides are TGTGCCATCAGTGAGTCGGTGGCTAGCGGGAGGGTTTACAATGAGCAGTTCTTC. Protein: CAISESVASGRVYNEQFF.

The CDR3 protein is CASSKQGFQPQHF. As DNA, the CDR3 is TGTGCCAGTAGTAAACAGGGTTTCCAGCCCCAGCATTTT. V gene TRBV19 combines with J gene TRBJ1-5; TRBD1 might be the D (6 bases). Germline V gives CDR1 LNHDA, CDR2 SQIVND (reference sequence). V was shortened by 4 bases and J by 7 bases, with 11 bases between the two germline ends. This CDR3 is 13 amino acids long.

The chain joins TRBV27 to TRBJ1-2, with D perhaps matching TRBD1 (6 bases). The CDR3 totals 13 residues. The V gene lost 6 bases and the J gene lost 5 bases, with 13 bases spanning the gap. Germline V gene sequence: CDR1 MNHEY, CDR2 SMNVEV (reference sequence). This CDR3 reads CASSGRQGYGYTF. CDR3 nucleotide sequence: TGTGCCAGCAGCGGGAGGCAGGGGTATGGCTACACCTTC.

Worth noting for this clone: Other DNA sequences in this sample translate to the same CDR3. The chain combines TRBV6-5 with TRBJ2-1, with 10 positions matching TRBD2. The CDR3 is 15 amino acids. Germline values: CDR1 MNHEY, CDR2 SVGAGI. Losses at the gene ends were 2 bases for V and 8 bases for J; bases not matched to a gene: 6. In DNA form, the CDR3 reads TGTGCCAGCAGTTACGAGTCTAGCGGGAGCCATGAGCAGTTCTTC. Protein sequence: CASSYESSGSHEQFF.

With respect to this clone: Distinct nucleotide sequences in the sample also encode this CDR3. The chain links TRBV27 to TRBJ2-2, with D unclear. Germline V CDR1 and CDR2: MNHEY, SMNVEV (reference sequence). The CDR3 runs 12 residues. Trimming shortened V by 3 bases and J by 5 bases, and 4 bases separated the two germline ends. CDR3 residues: CASSLLTGELFF. The CDR3 region has the DNA TGTGCCAGCAGTTTGCTAACCGGGGAGCTGTTTTTT.

The V and J genes are TRBV6-5 and TRBJ2-7, with 8 bases that match TRBD1. Losses at the gene ends were 4 bases for V and 2 bases for J; bases not matched to a gene: 7. Germline V gives CDR1 MNHEY, CDR2 SVGAGI. The CDR3 spans 15 residues. This CDR3 reads CASSFGDRLAYEQYF. The CDR3, as DNA: TGTGCCAGCAGTTTCGGGGACAGGCTAGCCTACGAGCAGTACTTC.

The chain has TRBV7-8 and TRBJ2-5, with D possibly being TRBD1 (6 bases). The V and J ends lost 3 bases and 1 base respectively, with 12 bases between them. Per the germline V gene, CDR1 is SGHVS and CDR2 is FQNEAQ. This CDR3 has 15 residues. CDR3 residues: CASSLETGFQETQYF. CDR3 DNA: TGTGCCAGCAGCTTGGAAACAGGGTTCCAAGAGACCCAGTACTTC.

This clone occurred a few times. The V call is TRBV7-6, the J call TRBJ2-7, with TRBD2 identical over 7 bases. The CDR3 contains 13 residues. Unmatched junction bases numbered 3, after V lost 1 base and J lost 6 bases. Germline V CDR1 and CDR2: SGHVS, FNYEAQ. The CDR3 reads CASSLEGGSEQYF. The CDR3 DNA reads as TGTGCCAGCAGCTTAGAGGGAGGGAGCGAGCAGTACTTC.

The chain couples TRBV19 to TRBJ2-1; 9 bases are shared with TRBD1. The V segment lost 4 bases and the J segment 4 bases; nucleotides outside the gene matches: 2. Germline V gene sequence: CDR1 LNHDA, CDR2 SQIVND (reference sequence). The CDR3 runs to 14 residues. The DNA for the CDR3 is TGTGCCAGTAGTAACAGGGGGCCGTACAATGAGCAGTTCTTC. It yields the protein CASSNRGPYNEQFF.

The gene calls are TRBV19 and TRBJ2-7, with TRBD1 as a possible D gene (6 bases). Germline loops: CDR1 LNHDA, CDR2 SQIVND (reference sequence). This CDR3 is built from 15 residues. Trimming took off 8 bases at V and 3 bases at J, with 20 bases between the two ends. The CDR3 bases are TGTGCCAGTGCGGAACGGACAGCGTCCATCTACGAGCAGTACTTC. This gives the protein CASAERTASIYEQYF.